One sample yielded the 24 T cell receptor beta chains listed below, sequenced in a study of T cells in tumors after PD-1 blockade. TCRdb's table, derived via immunoSEQ multiplex PCR, lists solely in-frame clones and lacks some. The sample carries around 50,000 clones, approximately 75% recorded once. Specimen: PBMCs, collected before anti-PD-1 treatment. The receptors were sampled from a human donor with basal cell carcinoma.

The rearrangement joins TRBV7-3 to TRBJ2-1, with 10 bases fitting TRBD2. This CDR3 contains 16 residues. The germline CDR1 and CDR2 sequences are SGHTA and FQGTGA. Losses at the gene ends were 4 bases for V and 7 bases for J; bases not matched to a gene: 10. CDR3 region: CASSSLAGGWGNEQFF. CDR3 DNA: TGTGCCAGCAGCTCTTTAGCGGGGGGATGGGGAAATGAGCAGTTCTTC.

The genes are TRBV5-4 and TRBJ1-2, with TRBD1 matching over 8 bases. CDR1 SGHNT and CDR2 YYREEE come from the germline V gene (reference sequence). J lost 4 bases, V lost 4 bases, and 6 bases had no gene match. The CDR3 totals 14 residues. The CDR3 sequence: CASSPTDRGYGYTF. CDR3 in DNA: TGTGCCAGCAGCCCCACCGACAGGGGCTATGGCTACACCTTC.

The chain carries TRBV5-1 and TRBJ2-5; 8 bases agree with TRBD2. Losses at the gene ends were 0 bases for V and 5 bases for J; bases not matched to a gene: 0. Per the germline V gene, CDR1 is SGHRS and CDR2 is YFSETQ. The CDR3 runs 13 residues. The CDR3 DNA reads as TGCGCCAGCAGCTTGGGCGGGGGGGAGACCCAGTACTTC. This gives the protein CASSLGGGETQYF.

The V and J genes are TRBV5-4 and TRBJ1-1; 7 bases align to TRBD1. The CDR3 length is 13 residues. Germline V gene sequence: CDR1 SGHNT, CDR2 YYREEE (reference sequence). V trimming: 0 bases; J trimming: 8 bases; junction bases outside the gene matches: 4. This chain's CDR3 is CASSLAGQVEAFF. CDR3 in DNA: TGTGCCAGCAGCTTGGCTGGACAGGTCGAAGCTTTCTTT.

V and J are TRBV12-5 and TRBJ2-3, with 10 bases identical to TRBD2. The CDR3 runs 16 residues. J lost 1 base, V lost 4 bases, and 5 bases had no gene match. Germline assignment: CDR1 LGHNT and CDR2 FRNRAP. The CDR3 DNA sequence: TGTGCTAGTGGTTGGTCTAGCGGGAGAGGCACAGATACGCAGTATTTT. It encodes CASGWSSGRGTDTQYF. Variable domain in full (rest from reference TRBV12-5 and TRBJ2-3): DARVTQTPRHKVTEMGQEVTMRCQPILGHNTVFWYRQTMMQGLELLAYFRNRAPLDDSGMPKDRFSAEMPDATLATLKIQPSEPRDSAVYFCASGWSSGRGTDTQYFGPGTRLTVL.

CDR3 nucleotide sequence: TGTGCCAGCAGATCCGGGACAGGTAGCTACGAGCAGTACTTC. This encodes CASRSGTGSYEQYF. The V and J genes are TRBV28 and TRBJ2-7; 8 bases map to TRBD1. The CDR3 totals 14 residues. The junction had 7 bases not matched to a gene; V was cut back by 6 bases and J by 3 bases. In germline, CDR1 is MDHEN, CDR2 SYDVKM.

This chain connects TRBV28 to TRBJ1-1; D might be TRBD1 (5 bases). Germline values: CDR1 MDHEN, CDR2 SYDVKM. With 6 bases removed from V and 4 bases from J, the gap between germline ends came to 18 bases. This CDR3 is built from 15 residues. The CDR3 sequence is CASRRLGVAVTEAFF. The CDR3 region has the DNA TGTGCCAGCAGACGCTTGGGGGTGGCGGTCACTGAAGCTTTCTTT.

The chain joins TRBV29-1 to TRBJ2-5, with D possibly matching TRBD2 (5 bases). CDR3 length equals 12 residues. The germline gives CDR1 SQVTM, CDR2 ANQGSEA. Trimming stripped 4 bases from V and 5 bases from J, with 11 bases between. CDR3 amino acids: CSVGTDGETQYF. The CDR3 nucleotides are TGCAGCGTTGGGACTGACGGGGAGACCCAGTACTTC. The full variable domain, in which reference TRBV29-1 and TRBJ2-5 provide the parts outside the CDR3, is SAVISQKPSRDICQRGTSLTIQCQVDSQVTMMFWYRQQPGQSLTLIATANQGSEATYESGFVIDKFPISRPNLTFSTLTVSNMSPEDSSIYLCSVGTDGETQYFGPGTRLLVL.

The CDR3 sequence: CASSPFERSSYNEQFF. DNA for the CDR3: TGTGCCAGCTCACCCTTTGAGCGGAGCTCCTACAATGAGCAGTTCTTC. The V gene is TRBV18, the J gene TRBJ2-1, with TRBD2 as a possible D gene (5 bases). Trimming pared 3 bases from V and 0 bases from J, leaving 12 bases between. The CDR3 runs 16 residues. Per the germline V gene, CDR1 is KGHSH and CDR2 is LQKENI.

Here the CDR3 DNA reads TGTGCCAGCAGTCAGGGGACGGTAAATCAGCCCCAGCATTTT. Its translation: CASSQGTVNQPQHF. This chain connects TRBV6-5 to TRBJ1-5; TRBD1 is a possible D gene (6 bases). Germline V lookup: CDR1 MNHEY, CDR2 SVGAGI. This CDR3 is 14 amino acids long. V gave up 5 bases and J gave up 4 bases, with 12 bases separating them.

This rearrangement joins TRBV5-4 to TRBJ2-5; D ambiguous. The CDR3 extends over 14 amino acids. Germline CDR1 SGHNT, CDR2 YYREEE (reference sequence). V lost 3 bases and J lost 1, with 10 bases in between. CDR3 protein: CASSSYRFQETQYF. DNA of the CDR3: TGTGCCAGCAGCTCATACAGATTCCAAGAGACCCAGTACTTC.

The rearrangement uses TRBV28 and TRBJ1-3; D may be TRBD1 (6 bases). Germline CDR1 MDHEN, CDR2 SYDVKM. The ends were cut back, 6 bases at V and 0 bases at J, with 18 bases in the middle. The CDR3 sequence is 17 residues long. The DNA of the CDR3 is TGTGCCAGCAGCAAGGGGGGGGACTTATTCTCTGGAAACACCATATATTTT. This sequence encodes CASSKGGDLFSGNTIYF.

This chain connects TRBV19 to TRBJ1-4, with D perhaps matching TRBD1 (5 bases). The V end was cut by 5 bases, the J end by 5 bases, with 9 bases between. CDR3 length equals 13 residues. The germline gives CDR1 LNHDA, CDR2 SQIVND (reference sequence). As DNA, the CDR3 is TGTGCCAGTAGTGCCCGACAGAATGAAAAACTGTTTTTT. Translated: CASSARQNEKLFF.

The rearrangement joins TRBV3-1 (or the pseudogene TRBV3-2) to TRBJ2-7, with D tentatively TRBD2 (7 bases). CDR1 is LGHDT, CDR2 YNNKEL, per germline (reference sequence). This CDR3 region has 14 residues. Trimming shortened V by 4 bases and J by 5 bases, and 15 bases separated the two germline ends. CDR3 sequence reads: CASSRRGGGNEQYF. The CDR3, as DNA: TGTGCCAGCAGCCGGAGGGGGGGCGGGAACGAGCAGTACTTC.

The chain has TRBV9 and TRBJ2-7; D is possibly TRBD1 or TRBD2 (6 bases each). The length of the CDR3 is 13 residues. The V gene lost 0 bases and the J gene lost 7 bases, with 11 bases spanning the gap. Germline CDR1 and CDR2: SGDLS and YYNGEE. CDR3 DNA: TGTGCCAGCAGCGTAGGAGGGGGGCAGGAGCAGTACTTC. Amino acids: CASSVGGGQEQYF.

The V and J genes are TRBV15 and TRBJ1-4, with 10 bases aligning to TRBD1. V gave up 1 base and J gave up 5 bases; unmatched junction bases: 4. The length of the CDR3 is 16 residues. Germline V gives CDR1 LNHNV, CDR2 YYDKDF (reference sequence). The CDR3: CATSRGAGQGNEKLFF. Here the CDR3 DNA reads TGTGCCACCAGCAGAGGGGCGGGACAGGGGAATGAAAAACTGTTTTTT.

The chain is built from TRBV6-5 and TRBJ2-3; D call uncertain. Trimming removed 5 bases at V and 0 bases at J, with 0 bases between. The length of the CDR3 is 11 residues. Germline-derived CDR1 and CDR2 are MNHEY and SVGAGI. CDR3 coding DNA: TGTGCCAGCAGTAGCACAGATACGCAGTATTTT. This gives the protein CASSSTDTQYF.

This clone was recorded only once. This chain connects TRBV28 to TRBJ1-1; weak D call: TRBD1 (5 bases). Trimming removed 5 bases from V and 4 bases from J, with 17 bases in between. Germline assignment: CDR1 MDHEN and CDR2 SYDVKM. This CDR3 region has 15 residues. CDR3 coding DNA: TGTGCCAGCAGTCCTGGGGGATGGAAGGCCACTGAAGCTTTCTTT. It encodes CASSPGGWKATEAFF.

This clone is categorized as medium-sized. This chain joins TRBV29-1 and TRBJ1-2, with 10 bases aligning to TRBD1. Germline CDR1 SQVTM, CDR2 ANQGSEA. This CDR3 comprises 13 residues. With V trimmed by 7 bases and J by 2 bases, 4 bases remained unmatched. The CDR3 DNA sequence: TGCAGCGGATGGACAGGGGGGAACTATGGCTACACCTTC. It is translated as CSGWTGGNYGYTF.

CDR3 coding DNA: TGTGCCAGCTCACCACTGGGGAAGGGGTCTCAAGAGACCCAGTACTTC. It codes for CASSPLGKGSQETQYF. V is TRBV18 and J is TRBJ2-5; D may be TRBD1 (5 bases). Germline CDR1 reads KGHSH; CDR2 reads LQKENI. The CDR3 spans 16 residues. Trimming shortened V by 1 base and J by 2 bases, and 14 bases separated the two germline ends.

This clone appeared a single time. V is TRBV5-1 and J is TRBJ2-1; 9 nucleotides line up with TRBD2. CDR3 length: 15 residues. In germline, CDR1 is SGHRS, CDR2 YFSETQ. Germline trimming cut 0 bases from V and 7 bases from J; bases unmatched to any gene: 5. The CDR3 DNA reads TGCGCCAGCAGCTTGGTTCTAGCGGGAAGGAATGAGCAGTTCTTC. The encoded protein is CASSLVLAGRNEQFF.

The chain recombines TRBV27 with TRBJ2-7; 7 nucleotides line up with TRBD2. The length of the CDR3 is 14 residues. In germline, CDR1 is MNHEY, CDR2 SMNVEV (reference sequence). Losses at the gene ends were 6 bases for V and 5 bases for J; bases not matched to a gene: 10. The CDR3 bases are TGTGCCAGCAGGTTGGGACTAAGCGAGGACGAGCAGTACTTC. Translation: CASRLGLSEDEQYF.

The chain has TRBV3-1 (or the pseudogene TRBV3-2) and TRBJ1-4, with D possibly being TRBD1 (5 bases). The V end was cut by 4 bases, the J end by 0 bases, with 15 bases between. There are 17 residues in the CDR3. The germline gives CDR1 LGHDT, CDR2 YNNKEL (reference sequence). The CDR3: CASSRSQGRPTNEKLFF. CDR3 nucleotides: TGTGCCAGCAGCCGCAGTCAGGGACGGCCAACTAATGAAAAACTGTTTTTT.

This clone showed up just once. The chain links TRBV6-6 to TRBJ2-1; TRBD1 might be the D (6 bases). The germline V gene encodes CDR1 MNHNY and CDR2 SVGAGI (reference sequence). CDR3 size: 12 residues. The V end was cut by 7 bases, the J end by 5 bases, with 9 bases between. CDR3 sequence: CASNRDDNEQFF. CDR3 DNA sequence: TGTGCCAGCAACAGGGATGACAATGAGCAGTTCTTC.